This TCR beta chain is drawn from a study of neurological immune-mediated disorders. Study-wide points: While HTLV-1-associated myelopathy showed the greatest TCR clonal expansion, multiple sclerosis showed the least, falling below healthy controls.

This clonotype was found many times. Its antigen remains unidentified. It was from 2 million PBMCs stored at -80 C that the unsorted libraries were obtained. The authors produced cDNA by 5'RACE using 10-nucleotide random UMIs. TCRdb analysed the 5' RACE reads with MiXCR anew, one entry per CDR3 protein. Counted here are about 57,000 distinct CDR3 sequences, about 13% occurring once; the ten biggest clones make up about 10%. The sample taken for sequencing was PBMCs. The sequence was obtained from a woman aged 55-69 years with HTLV-1-associated myelopathy (HAM/TSP).

CDR3 bases: TGCAGCGTTCAAACGAGGGACAACCGGGCCACAGATACGCAGTATTTT. Protein product: CSVQTRDNRATDTQYF. This sequence joins TRBV29-1 and TRBJ2-3; weak D call: TRBD1 (6 bases). Per the germline V gene, CDR1 is SQVTM and CDR2 is ANQGSEA. Trimming cost V 5 bases and J 2 bases, with 20 bases left between them. The CDR3 is 16 amino acids.